The 7 T cell receptor beta chains below come from one sample, sequenced in a study of blood T cells in healthy people across ages. A second PCR, run for roughly 7 to 12 cycles, used a sample-barcoded 5' primer plus a J-beta primer mix. Via MiXCR, TCRdb re-called the 5' RACE reads, giving one row per CDR3 protein. The table lists approximately 790,000 distinct CDR3 sequences, 62% of them singletons. Sequencing was done on a sample of blood. The receptors were sampled from a man aged 25-45 years in good health.

This clonotype occurred a few times. The genes are TRBV2 and TRBJ2-1; a possible D gene is TRBD2 (6 bases). Germline assignment: CDR1 SNHLY and CDR2 FYNNEI. The CDR3 loop spans 15 amino acids. V was cut by 2 bases and J by 2 bases, with 10 bases left in between. CDR3 coding DNA: TGTGCCAGCAGTGAATCCGGGAGAACCTACAATGAGCAGTTCTTC. This gives the protein CASSESGRTYNEQFF.

The chain uses TRBV10-3 and TRBJ2-7, with D tentatively TRBD1 (8 bases). CDR3 length: 14 amino acids. CDR1 and CDR2 (germline): ENHRY, SYGVKD. The CDR3 region is CAHWGGQASYEQYF. The DNA of the CDR3 is TGTGCGCATTGGGGGGGACAGGCTTCCTACGAGCAGTACTTC.

The genes are TRBV14 and TRBJ1-4; D possibly corresponds to TRBD1 (5 bases). Per germline, CDR1 SGHDN and CDR2 FVKESK. The CDR3 length is 16 residues. V shed 10 bases and J shed 2 bases, with 20 bases lying between them. Here the CDR3 DNA reads TGTGCCACAACCTTCCCCTGGGGGTTTACTAATGAAAAACTGTTTTTT. Translation: CATTFPWGFTNEKLFF.

The chain couples TRBV29-1 to TRBJ2-4; D is unresolved. Germline V gene sequence: CDR1 SQVTM, CDR2 ANQGSEA. This CDR3 region has 15 residues. V lost 1 base and J 0 bases, leaving 10 bases between the germline ends. Here the CDR3 DNA reads TGCAGCGTTGAAGCGTCAGGTTTAGCCAAAAACATTCAGTACTTC. Translated: CSVEASGLAKNIQYF. Combining the CDR3 with reference TRBV29-1 and TRBJ2-4 gives the whole variable domain SAVISQKPSRDICQRGTSLTIQCQVDSQVTMMFWYRQQPGQSLTLIATANQGSEATYESGFVIDKFPISRPNLTFSTLTVSNMSPEDSSIYLCSVEASGLAKNIQYFGAGTRLSVL.

This chain connects TRBV6-2 or TRBV6-3 to TRBJ2-3; no clear D gene. Per germline, CDR1 MNHEY and CDR2 SVGEGT. V lost 2 bases, J lost 6 bases, and 12 bases lay in between. This CDR3 comprises 14 residues. The CDR3 loop reads CASSYLNPRDTQYF. DNA for the CDR3: TGTGCCAGCAGTTACCTGAACCCCCGGGATACGCAGTATTTT.

This clonotype turned up a few times. The rearrangement uses TRBV24-1 and TRBJ2-3; no reliable D call. Germline-derived CDR1 and CDR2 are KGHDR and SFDVKD. CDR3 length: 16 amino acids. Trimming cost V 0 bases and J 6 bases, with 15 bases left between them. CDR3 sequence (DNA): TGTGCCACCAGTGATTTGGGCACGTTATTCACGGATACGCAGTATTTT. Protein sequence: CATSDLGTLFTDTQYF.

This chain joins TRBV29-1 and TRBJ2-7; weak D call: TRBD2 (6 bases). The CDR3 is made up of 15 amino acids. CDR1 and CDR2 (germline): SQVTM, ANQGSEA. The V end was cut by 4 bases, the J end by 0 bases, with 16 bases between. CDR3 amino acids: CSVVGKGGASYEQYF. In DNA, the CDR3 is TGCAGCGTTGTGGGCAAGGGAGGCGCCTCCTACGAGCAGTACTTC.